The present TCR beta chain was sequenced within a study of blood T cell repertoires in COVID-19. Repertoires were generated with immunoSEQ multiplex PCR, while TCRdb's copy carries only in-frame clones and drops some. This table holds about 69,000 clones, 60% to 80% found once. This clonotype was obtained from a human donor in a cohort sampled during active COVID-19. What was sequenced was peripheral blood.

In nucleotides, the CDR3 is TGTGCCACCAGCAGAGATAGAGACAGCCCCTACGAGCAGTACTTC. It is translated as CATSRDRDSPYEQYF. This chain joins TRBV15 and TRBJ2-7; weak D call: TRBD1 (5 bases). The CDR3 length is 15 residues. V lost 0 bases and J lost 2, with 11 bases in between. CDR1 and CDR2 from the germline V gene are LNHNV and YYDKDF (reference sequence).